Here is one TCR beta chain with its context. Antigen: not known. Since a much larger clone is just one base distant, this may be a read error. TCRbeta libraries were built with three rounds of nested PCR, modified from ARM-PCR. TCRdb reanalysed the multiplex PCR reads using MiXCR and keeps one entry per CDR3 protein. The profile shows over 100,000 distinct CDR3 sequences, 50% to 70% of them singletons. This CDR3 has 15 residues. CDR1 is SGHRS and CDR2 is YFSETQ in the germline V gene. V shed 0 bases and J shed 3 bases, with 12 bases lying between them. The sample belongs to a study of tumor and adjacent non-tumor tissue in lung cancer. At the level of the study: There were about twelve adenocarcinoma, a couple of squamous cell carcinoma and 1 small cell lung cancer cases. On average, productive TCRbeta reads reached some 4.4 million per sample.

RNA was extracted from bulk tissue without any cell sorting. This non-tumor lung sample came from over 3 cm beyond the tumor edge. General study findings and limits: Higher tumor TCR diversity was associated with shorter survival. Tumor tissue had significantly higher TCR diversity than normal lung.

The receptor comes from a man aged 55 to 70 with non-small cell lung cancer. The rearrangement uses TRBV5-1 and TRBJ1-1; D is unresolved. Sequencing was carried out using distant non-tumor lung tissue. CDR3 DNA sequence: TGCGCCAGCAGCTTGGACACCCAAGAGCACACTGAAGCTTTCTTT. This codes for CASSLDTQEHTEAFF. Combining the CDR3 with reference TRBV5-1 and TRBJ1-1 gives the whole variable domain KAGVTQTPRYLIKTRGQQVTLSCSPISGHRSVSWYQQTPGQGLQFLFEYFSETQRNKGNFPGRFSGRQFSNSRSEMNVSTLELGDSALYLCASSLDTQEHTEAFFGQGTRLTVV.